A selection of T cell receptor beta chains follows, all from one sample in a study of post-analysis software for immune sequencing data. TCRdb analysed the PCR reads with MiXCR anew, one entry per CDR3 protein. Of roughly 200,000 distinct CDR3 sequences in the sample, 29% were seen once. The sequenced material came from blood. Receptors were obtained from a girl aged 2-17 years with multiple sclerosis. The conserved cysteine and the conserved F or W are not part of the CDR3 here.

j_call v_call cdr3_aa
TRBJ2-5 TRBV9 ASSVGGGTSREQY
TRBJ2-2 TRBV7-9 APGGPSGSNQNTGELF
TRBJ2-5 TRBV10-3 AISDQAGGGETQY
TRBJ2-2 TRBV9 ASSTRGRTNTGELF
TRBJ2-3 TRBV6-5 ASGQFADTQY
TRBJ1-1 TRBV7-9 ASSGGGGNTEAF
TRBJ2-1 TRBV20-1 SASLMRELEQF
TRBJ2-3 TRBV6-6 ASSYPLAGDLPDTQY
TRBJ2-1 TRBV7-8 ASSLDQTTQGTVSNEQF
TRBJ2-7 TRBV18 ASSPSQGHEQY
TRBJ2-7 TRBV20-1 SASRQTGPYEQY
TRBJ1-5 TRBV5-1 ASSLGGASNQPQH
TRBJ1-1 TRBV5-1 ASSLAGNKNTEAF
TRBJ2-3 TRBV5-1 ASSLGDRGLDTQY
TRBJ2-3 TRBV7-2 ASSSDYRADAQY
TRBJ2-3 TRBV20-1 SARTFGDTQY
TRBJ2-2 TRBV5-1 ASSFSLAGEAGELF
TRBJ2-2 TRBV10-1 ASSSHQHGTGELF
TRBJ2-2 TRBV6-1 ASSEAGGHNTGELF
TRBJ1-1 TRBV29-1 SVDGEGAEAF
TRBJ2-3 TRBV5-1 ASSPIPPRTSTDTQY
TRBJ2-3 TRBV12-3/TRBV12-4 ASSLVPDTQY
TRBJ1-5 TRBV10-3 AARGGVRQPQH
TRBJ1-2 TRBV12-3/TRBV12-4 ASSSPPGAGGYT
TRBJ2-5 TRBV9 ASSVGTSGGHQETQY
TRBJ2-7 TRBV29-1 SVAQGAHSYEQY